These T cell receptor beta chains were read from a single sample in a study of blood T cell repertoires in COVID-19. Clones were read by immunoSEQ multiplex PCR, and TCRdb kept only the in-frame ones, dropping some. Among 35,000 to 50,000 clones listed, around 88% were seen once. The sequenced material came from peripheral blood. These receptors were collected from a human donor in a cohort sampled during active COVID-19. Both conserved end residues are part of each CDR3. D genes are given only for firm matches. Clone size is not always given. Where it is, it says once, few, many or a class for expanded clones.

d_call	j_call	v_call	clone_size	cdr3_nt	cdr3_aa
TRBD2	TRBJ2-7	TRBV28	once	TGTGCCAGCAGCCCGATGACTAGCGGGATCTACGAGCAGTACTTC	CASSPMTSGIYEQYF
TRBD2	TRBJ2-7	TRBV19	NA	TGTGCCAGTAGTAGTTTCCCCACGCGGACTAGCGGGGGGCTGAGCTACGAGCAGTACTTC	CASSSFPTRTSGGLSYEQYF
TRBD1	TRBJ1-2	TRBV13	NA	TGTGCCAGCAGCTTAGGCCGAAACAGGGGGAATGGCTACACCTTC	CASSLGRNRGNGYTF
NA	TRBJ2-1	TRBV5-1	NA	TGCGCCAGCAGCTTAGGACAGGGAGGGAATGAGCAGTTCTTC	CASSLGQGGNEQFF
TRBD2	TRBJ2-1	TRBV6-5	NA	TGTGCCAGCAGAGCGGGAGGCACTTCCTACAATGAGCAGTTCTTC	CASRAGGTSYNEQFF
NA	TRBJ1-1	TRBV5-6	NA	TGTGCCAGCAGCCGTAGCCCGGGGGGGAACACTGAAGCTTTCTTT	CASSRSPGGNTEAFF
TRBD1	TRBJ1-5	TRBV19	NA	TGTGCCAGCCTCGAGGGGGCAGGGAAGAATCAGCCCCAGCATTTT	CASLEGAGKNQPQHF
NA	TRBJ2-7	TRBV7-9	NA	TGTGCCAGCAGCGAAGGGGTACTCCACGAGCAGTACTTC	CASSEGVLHEQYF
TRBD1	TRBJ2-2	TRBV14	NA	TGTGCCAGCAGCAGACAGCGACAGGGGGCCGGCGGGGAGCTGTTTTTT	CASSRQRQGAGGELFF
NA	TRBJ2-3	TRBV9	NA	TGTGCCAGCAGCGTAGAGCCGGACTCTAGCACAGATACGCAGTATTTT	CASSVEPDSSTDTQYF
NA	TRBJ1-5	TRBV6-2/TRBV6-3	NA	TGTGCCAGCAGTGCCGCCTGGGGGGTAATCCAGCCCCAGCATTTT	CASSAAWGVIQPQHF
TRBD2	TRBJ2-1	TRBV10-2	NA	TGCGCCAGCACCGGGACTAGCGGGGGCAATGAGCAGTTCTTC	CASTGTSGGNEQFF
NA	TRBJ2-7	TRBV5-4	NA	TGTGCCAGCAGCTACGACACCTACGAGCAGTACTTC	CASSYDTYEQYF
NA	TRBJ2-7	TRBV25-1	NA	TGTGCCAGCAGTGAACGGGGAGGTCCAGGGGAGCAGTACTTC	CASSERGGPGEQYF
TRBD1	TRBJ2-5	TRBV28	NA	TGTGCCAGCAGTAAACAGGGGCCAGAGACCCAGTACTTC	CASSKQGPETQYF
NA	TRBJ1-1	TRBV2	once	TGTGCCAGCAGTGAATATGAGTCGACAGTAGGAATCTTT	CASSEYESTVGIF
NA	TRBJ1-3	TRBV6-1	NA	TGTGCCAGCAGTGAAGTACAGGTTAACTCTGGAAACACCATATATTTT	CASSEVQVNSGNTIYF
NA	TRBJ2-1	TRBV9	NA	TGTGCCAGCAGCGCCCAACAGGATCCCTTTTACAATGAGCAGTTCTTC	CASSAQQDPFYNEQFF
TRBD2	TRBJ2-1	TRBV4-1	medium-sized	TGCGCCAGCAGCCGCACTAGCGGGAGTTACAATGAGCAGTTCTTC	CASSRTSGSYNEQFF
NA	TRBJ2-1	TRBV6-5	NA	TGTGCCAGCAGTCCATACGTCGGCGGGGCCAATGAGCAGTTCTTC	CASSPYVGGANEQFF
TRBD1	TRBJ1-2	TRBV5-6	NA	TGTGCCAGCAGCTTGGTGAGGGGGCGGAAAAACGACTATGGCTACACCTTC	CASSLVRGRKNDYGYTF
TRBD1	TRBJ1-2	TRBV4-2	NA	TGTGCCAGCAGCCATGATCTCTTCGGACAGGGAGATGGCTACACCTTC	CASSHDLFGQGDGYTF
NA	TRBJ2-3	TRBV5-6	NA	TGTGCCAGCAGCTTGACTGGGCGCAGCACAGATACGCAGTATTTT	CASSLTGRSTDTQYF
TRBD1	TRBJ1-6	TRBV2	NA	TGTGCCAGCCGGGACAGAAGCTCCTATAATTCACCCCTCCACTTT	CASRDRSSYNSPLHF
NA	TRBJ1-5	TRBV27	NA	TGTGCCAGCAGCCTAAGGGGCCGGCCCCAGCATTTT	CASSLRGRPQHF
NA	TRBJ1-1	TRBV29-1	NA	TGCAGCGTTGAGGTCAGGGCGGACACTGAAGCTTTCTTT	CSVEVRADTEAFF
NA	TRBJ1-5	TRBV19	NA	TGTGCCAGTAGTATATTCAGGGGCCACAATCAGCCCCAGCATTTT	CASSIFRGHNQPQHF
TRBD1	TRBJ1-1	TRBV5-1	NA	TGCGCCAGCAGCTACGGGACAGGGGCCTTGAACACTGAAGCTTTCTTT	CASSYGTGALNTEAFF
NA	TRBJ1-5	TRBV5-1	NA	TGCGCCAGCAGCTTGGGTCTTGATCAGCCCCAGCATTTT	CASSLGLDQPQHF
TRBD2	TRBJ2-3	TRBV5-1	NA	TGCGCCAGCAGCTTGGGGGTCGGGGGGACCAGGACGCAGTATTTT	CASSLGVGGTRTQYF
TRBD2	TRBJ2-2	TRBV3-1/TRBV3-2	NA	TGTGCCAGCAGCCCTAGGCGCCTAGCGGGGACCGGGGAGCTGTTTTTT	CASSPRRLAGTGELFF
TRBD1	TRBJ2-2	TRBV4-3	NA	TGCGCCAGCAGCCACGACAGGGTTGGGACCGGGGAGCTGTTTTTT	CASSHDRVGTGELFF
TRBD1	TRBJ1-3	TRBV4-2	NA	TGTGCCAGCAGCCAAGAGGGACAGGGGGCCCACACCATATATTTT	CASSQEGQGAHTIYF
TRBD1	TRBJ2-7	TRBV6-2/TRBV6-3	NA	TGTGCCAGCAGTTGGGGAGGAGGACAGGGAAACTCCTACGAGCAGTACTTC	CASSWGGGQGNSYEQYF
NA	TRBJ2-1	TRBV4-3	NA	TGCGCCAGCAGCCAAGAAAGGGACATGGGGTACAATGAGCAGTTCTTC	CASSQERDMGYNEQFF
TRBD1	TRBJ1-1	TRBV2	NA	TGTGCCAGCAGTGGGACAGGGGCCACTGAAGCTTTCTTT	CASSGTGATEAFF
NA	TRBJ1-1	TRBV7-2	NA	TGTGCCAGCAGCTTATCAGGGATGAACACTGAAGCTTTCTTT	CASSLSGMNTEAFF
TRBD1	TRBJ1-5	TRBV7-9	few	TGTGCCAGCAGCTTAGAAATGGGACAGGGGTATAGCAATCAGCCCCAGCATTTT	CASSLEMGQGYSNQPQHF
NA	TRBJ1-6	TRBV30	NA	TGTGCCTGGAGTGTACGGGGGGGTAGGGATCCTTCTGATTCACCCCTCCACTTT	CAWSVRGGRDPSDSPLHF
NA	TRBJ1-1	TRBV6-5	NA	TGTGCCAGCAAATCAGGGCAGGGTGCTGAAGCTTTCTTT	CASKSGQGAEAFF
TRBD1	TRBJ1-5	TRBV7-2	NA	TGTGCCAGCAGCGGCCAAGGGACAGGGAACCAGCCCCAGCATTTT	CASSGQGTGNQPQHF
NA	TRBJ2-1	TRBV2	NA	TGTGCCAGCAGTCCCAGACTAAGTATCCCCGGGGAGCAGTTCTTC	CASSPRLSIPGEQFF
TRBD1	TRBJ1-2	TRBV9	NA	TGTGCCAGCAGCGGGGACAGGGTCGGCTACACCTTC	CASSGDRVGYTF
TRBD1	TRBJ2-7	TRBV9	NA	TGTGCCAGCAGCCCTTTGGGGGGGGACAGGGGTTACGAGCAGTACTTC	CASSPLGGDRGYEQYF
NA	TRBJ2-7	TRBV12-5	NA	TGTGCTAGGGCAAACAGTGTAACCTACGAGCAGTACTTC	CARANSVTYEQYF
NA	TRBJ2-7	TRBV28	NA	TGTGCCAGCAGTTTATTTCGGACAACTCACTACGAGCAGTACTTC	CASSLFRTTHYEQYF
TRBD1	TRBJ2-1	TRBV7-9	once	TGTGCCAGCAGCGTTACAGGGGTCAATGAGCAGTTCTTC	CASSVTGVNEQFF
TRBD1	TRBJ1-2	TRBV3-1/TRBV3-2	NA	TGTGCCAGCAGCCGTCAGGGGGGAAACTATGGCTACACCTTC	CASSRQGGNYGYTF
TRBD2	TRBJ2-1	TRBV7-3	once	TGTGCCAGCAGCTCTGGGACTCGGGGGGATGAGCAGTTCTTC	CASSSGTRGDEQFF
NA	TRBJ2-3	TRBV5-1	NA	TGCGCCAGCAGCTCTCAGGGCCCGCAGTATTTT	CASSSQGPQYF
TRBD1	TRBJ2-5	TRBV5-6	NA	TGTGCCAGCAGCTTGGAGACAGGGGTAGAGACCCAGTACTTC	CASSLETGVETQYF
TRBD1	TRBJ2-2	TRBV2	NA	TGTGCCAGCAGTGAGACAGGGATGATGGGGGAGCTGTTTTTT	CASSETGMMGELFF
TRBD1	TRBJ2-1	TRBV25-1	NA	TGTGCCAGCAGTGAGTCCGGGACAGGGGCGGCCAATGAGCAGTTCTTC	CASSESGTGAANEQFF
NA	TRBJ1-2	TRBV5-4	NA	TGTGCCAGCAGCTTGGGAGTGACGGGGGGCTATGGCTACACCTTC	CASSLGVTGGYGYTF
TRBD2	TRBJ2-5	TRBV9	NA	TGTGCCAGCAGCGTAGCGGGAGGTGGGGAGACCCAGTACTTC	CASSVAGGGETQYF
NA	TRBJ1-6	TRBV7-3	NA	TGTGCCAGCAGCTTAGGAGGGGTAGTATATTCACCCCTCCACTTT	CASSLGGVVYSPLHF
NA	TRBJ2-7	TRBV3-1/TRBV3-2	NA	TGTGCCAGCAGCCAAGCGGGGATACACGAGCAGTACTTC	CASSQAGIHEQYF
NA	TRBJ1-2	TRBV19	NA	TGTGCCAGTAGTCCCCGGGAGGAGGGCTACACCTTC	CASSPREEGYTF
NA	TRBJ2-6	TRBV27	NA	TGTGCCAGCACACAGACAGGGACTCGCTCTGGGGCCAACGTCCTGACTTTC	CASTQTGTRSGANVLTF